Sequencing of this T cell receptor beta chain was carried out in a study of T cell clones after liver transplantation (dated by TCRdb to between 2018 and 2020). A note on the overall study: Samples were obtained from ITN030ST, a randomized trial in which withdrawal of immunosuppression was attempted within 2 years of liver transplantation. Until randomization at 12-24 months post-transplant, subjects were given standard immunosuppression, with no induction therapy. A cohort of 8 liver transplant recipients was studied, of whom 3 were classified as tolerant and 5 as non-tolerant. Donor-reactive T cell clones were identified by TCRbeta sequencing following a pre-transplant mixed lymphocyte reaction and were subsequently tracked in post-transplant blood. Of the eight recipients, a few were HCV-positive, while the remaining recipients had been transplanted for non-autoimmune, non-viral indications. Blood samples were collected pre-transplant, pre-randomization before withdrawal, and post-randomization after either complete withdrawal or failed withdrawal. Tolerance was defined as complete immunosuppression withdrawal for at least one year with no rise in liver enzymes beyond twice the upper limit of normal. Third party-reactive TCRbeta sequences were also identified from pre-transplant MLRs to serve as an antigen-independent comparator for donor-reactive sequences.

Thawed unstimulated PBMCs were stained for CD3, CD4 and CD8 and FACS-sorted into CD3+CD4+ and CD3+CD8+ populations. All 8 studied subjects were randomized to immunosuppression withdrawal. The Qiagen DNeasy Blood and Tissue Kit was used for isolation of genomic DNA. High-throughput TCRbeta CDR3 sequencing of frozen genomic DNA was performed by immunoSEQ, including PCR amplification, mapping, bias correction and internal controls. The original pipeline was this. Only productive rearrangements were retained, with each unique TCRbeta sequence defined by its CDR3 nucleotide sequence together with its V and J gene. For classification of a sequence as donor-reactive, at least 5-fold expansion in CFSE-low cells relative to unstimulated pre-transplant cells and a frequency of at least 0.01% were required. To ensure at least 90% detection power, minimum frequency thresholds were set for each subject based on that subject's lowest-template unstimulated sample. Jensen-Shannon divergence between the top 1000 TCRbeta sequences post-transplant and pre-transplant was used to measure repertoire turnover. Two-sided Fisher's exact tests were used to test for changes in the detection of donor-reactive sequences. The table comes from immuneACCESS by way of TCRdb, which keeps in-frame sequences with V and J called. Part of the clones is missing from these tables; in studies checked, under half for an unresolved V gene and the rest for unknown reasons. The V and J calls and clone size were taken over from that table, and D and trimming were inferred from the DNA. This sample has tens of thousands of clones in its table, and 60% to 80% of those were observed once. The ten biggest clones cover around 8.9% of the sample.

To note about this clone: Its antigen remains unidentified. Per-base qualities were not stored, and no clone one base away is much larger.

What the research found in general, with its limitations: Since no allograft tissue specimens were available, donor-reactive T cells may have migrated into the graft instead of being deleted. After accounting for repertoire turnover, donor-reactive detection was significantly reduced in 7 of 8 subjects for CD4 and 8 of 8 for CD8. A greater decline was seen for donor-reactive sequences than for third party-reactive sequences, suggesting partial antigen-specific deletion unrelated to withdrawal success. Conclusions were preliminary, limited by small, heterogeneous patient numbers and non-standardized post-transplant time points. In two subjects, low numbers of available donor cells limited the measurable donor-reactive repertoire. A significant post-transplant decrease in circulating donor-reactive CD4 TCRbeta sequences was observed in most of the 8 subjects, irrespective of tolerance or HCV status.

Here the sequenced sample was CD4+ T cells from blood, taken at the 22-month timepoint. This clonotype originated in a human patient who received a liver transplant. Some T cells may originate with the graft donor following a transplant.

CDR3 sequence: CASSESTAPFTDTQYF. At the DNA level, the sequence is TGCGCCAGCAGTGAGTCGACGGCACCTTTCACAGATACGCAGTATTTT. The chain couples TRBV10-1 to TRBJ2-3, with no confidently assigned D gene. For CDR1 and CDR2, the germline V gene (reference sequence) lists WNHNN and SYGVQD. V loses 0 bases, J loses 2 bases, and the germline ends lie 12 bases apart. Spanning cysteine to phenylalanine, the CDR3 consists of 16 amino acids. Of all the DNA, just the CDR3 is kept, 48 bases in frame from base 1.